This TCR beta chain was profiled in a study of blood T cell repertoires in COVID-19. The data were produced by immunoSEQ multiplex PCR, yet TCRdb's version contains in-frame clones alone and is incomplete. There are around 100,000 clones in the sample; around 85% occur only once, and more than 5% lies in the top ten. The CDR3 is made up of 14 amino acids. This TCR was recovered from a woman in her fifties or sixties with COVID-19, enrolled during active disease. V and J are TRBV21-1 and TRBJ1-1; TRBD1, the table's D call, lacks a check against the DNA. TRBV21-1 is described as a pseudogene. The sequenced sample consisted of peripheral blood. CDR3 sequence (DNA): TGTGCCAGCAGCACCCGTGACAGCCTAGCTGAAGCTTTCTTT. Protein sequence: CASSTRDSLAEAFF.